This T cell receptor beta chain was sequenced in a study of patients and donors after allogeneic stem cell transplantation. The CDR3 is 12 residues long. Germline assignment: CDR1 MNHNY and CDR2 SVGAGI (reference sequence). TCRdb reprocessed the RT-PCR reads with MiXCR, giving one entry per CDR3 protein. The repertoire consists of 920,000 or so distinct CDR3 sequences, with more than 15% occurring once and the leading ten covering 5.5% to 6.5%. This sequence was found in a human donor who was either an allogeneic HSCT recipient or a stem cell or donor lymphocyte infusion donor (not recorded which). It is not recorded whose cells these are; they may come from a transplant donor. The chain has TRBV6-6 and TRBJ1-5; no definite D call. The J call may be in error: the DNA end matches TRBJ2-3 better. Sequenced material: blood, either unsorted or a sorted T cell fraction (not recorded which). The chain's CDR3 is CASTTNNQPQYF. As DNA, the CDR3 is TGTGCCAGCACCACTAACAATCAGCCCCAGTATTTT.